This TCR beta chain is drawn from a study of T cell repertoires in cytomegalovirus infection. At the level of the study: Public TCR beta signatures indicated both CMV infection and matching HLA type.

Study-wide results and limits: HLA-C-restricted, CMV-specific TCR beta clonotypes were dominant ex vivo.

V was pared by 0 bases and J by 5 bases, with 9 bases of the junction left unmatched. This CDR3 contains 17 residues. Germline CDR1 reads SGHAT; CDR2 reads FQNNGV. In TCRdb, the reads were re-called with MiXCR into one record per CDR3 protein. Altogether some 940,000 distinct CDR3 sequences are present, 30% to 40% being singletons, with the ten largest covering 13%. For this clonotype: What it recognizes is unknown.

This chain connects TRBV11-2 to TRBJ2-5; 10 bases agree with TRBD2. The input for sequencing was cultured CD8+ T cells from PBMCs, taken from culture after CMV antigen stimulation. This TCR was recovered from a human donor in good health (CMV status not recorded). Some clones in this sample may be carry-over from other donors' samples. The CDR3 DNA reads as TGTGCCAGCAGCTTAGAAGATCCTAGCGGGGGACTGGAGACCCAGTACTTC. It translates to CASSLEDPSGGLETQYF.